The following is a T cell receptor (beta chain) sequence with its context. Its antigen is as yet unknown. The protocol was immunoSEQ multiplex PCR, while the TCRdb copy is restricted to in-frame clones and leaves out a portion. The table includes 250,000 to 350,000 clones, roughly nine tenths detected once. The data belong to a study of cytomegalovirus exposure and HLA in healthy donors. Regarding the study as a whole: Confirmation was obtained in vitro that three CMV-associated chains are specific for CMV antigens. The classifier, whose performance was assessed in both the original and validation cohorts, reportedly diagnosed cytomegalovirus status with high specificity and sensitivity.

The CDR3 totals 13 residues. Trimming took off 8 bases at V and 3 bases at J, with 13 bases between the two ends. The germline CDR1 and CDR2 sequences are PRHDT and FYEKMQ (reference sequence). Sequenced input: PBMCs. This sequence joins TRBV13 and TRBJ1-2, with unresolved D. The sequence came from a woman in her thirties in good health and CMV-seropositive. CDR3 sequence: CASQAVGDYGYTF. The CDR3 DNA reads TGTGCCAGCCAGGCCGTCGGCGACTATGGCTACACCTTC.